This T cell receptor beta chain comes out of a study of blood T cell repertoires in COVID-19. Turning to the study itself: Whether acute or convalescent, the COVID-19 samples came from the United States, Italy and Spain.

The CDR3 contains 13 residues. The germline CDR1 and CDR2 sequences are SGHRS and YFSETQ. Trimming stripped 0 bases from V and 7 bases from J, with 10 bases between. Some clones are missing from TCRdb's copy, which holds only in-frame ones; the method was immunoSEQ multiplex PCR. The sample yields approximately 440,000 clones, about nine tenths seen once. This chain links TRBV5-1 with TRBJ1-1; D is unclear. This TCR was sampled from a woman aged 18-29 years who had recovered from COVID-19. Source material: PBMCs or T cells enriched from blood (not recorded which). This CDR3 is CASSLVAGREAFF. CDR3 nucleotides: TGCGCCAGCAGCTTGGTAGCGGGCCGTGAAGCTTTCTTT.